The 3 T cell receptor beta chains below were found in one sample sequenced in a study of cytomegalovirus exposure and HLA in healthy donors. PCR employed 60 Vbeta and 13 Jbeta primers. The data were produced by immunoSEQ multiplex PCR, yet TCRdb's version contains in-frame clones alone and is incomplete. This table has about 160,000 clones, more than 80% appearing once. Specimen: PBMCs. All receptors come from a woman aged 18-29 years in good health and CMV-seronegative.

The chain is built from TRBV14 and TRBJ2-1; possible D gene TRBD2, 6 bases. The V gene's germline CDR1 is SGHDN and CDR2 FVKESK. Between the trimmed V and J ends, which lost 3 bases and 8 bases, there was a span of 11 bases. The CDR3 totals 13 residues. CDR3 in amino acids: CASSQIGGDEQFF. In DNA, the CDR3 is TGTGCCAGCAGCCAGATCGGGGGAGATGAGCAGTTCTTC.

The J gene is TRBJ2-3, the V gene TRBV7-2, with TRBD2 matching over 12 bases. Per the germline V gene, CDR1 is SGHTA and CDR2 is FQGNSA. This CDR3 region has 15 residues. Trimming cost V 6 bases and J 3 bases; bases outside gene matches: 4. This CDR3 reads CASSPTSGRTDTQYF. The CDR3, as DNA: TGTGCCAGCAGTCCCACTAGCGGGAGGACAGATACGCAGTATTTT.

This chain links TRBV2 with TRBJ1-5; 11 bases are shared with TRBD1. Per germline, CDR1 SNHLY and CDR2 FYNNEI. V shed 9 bases and J 0 bases; nucleotides not matched to a gene: 13. The CDR3 has 18 amino acids. The CDR3 is CASRDRGSPTYSNQPQHF. The CDR3 DNA follows: TGTGCCAGTAGGGACAGGGGGTCGCCAACTTATAGCAATCAGCCCCAGCATTTT.